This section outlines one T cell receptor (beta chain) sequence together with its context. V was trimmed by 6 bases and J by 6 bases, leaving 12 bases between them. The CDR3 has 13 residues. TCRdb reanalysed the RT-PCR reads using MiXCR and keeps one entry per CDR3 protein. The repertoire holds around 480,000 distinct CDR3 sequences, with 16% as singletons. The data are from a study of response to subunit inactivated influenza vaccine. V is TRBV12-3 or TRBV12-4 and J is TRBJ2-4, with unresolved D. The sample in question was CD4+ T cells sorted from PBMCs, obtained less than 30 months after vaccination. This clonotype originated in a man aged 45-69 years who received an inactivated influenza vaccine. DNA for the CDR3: TGTGCCAGCAGAGTTGGGCCCATAAACATTCAGTACTTC. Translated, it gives CASRVGPINIQYF.